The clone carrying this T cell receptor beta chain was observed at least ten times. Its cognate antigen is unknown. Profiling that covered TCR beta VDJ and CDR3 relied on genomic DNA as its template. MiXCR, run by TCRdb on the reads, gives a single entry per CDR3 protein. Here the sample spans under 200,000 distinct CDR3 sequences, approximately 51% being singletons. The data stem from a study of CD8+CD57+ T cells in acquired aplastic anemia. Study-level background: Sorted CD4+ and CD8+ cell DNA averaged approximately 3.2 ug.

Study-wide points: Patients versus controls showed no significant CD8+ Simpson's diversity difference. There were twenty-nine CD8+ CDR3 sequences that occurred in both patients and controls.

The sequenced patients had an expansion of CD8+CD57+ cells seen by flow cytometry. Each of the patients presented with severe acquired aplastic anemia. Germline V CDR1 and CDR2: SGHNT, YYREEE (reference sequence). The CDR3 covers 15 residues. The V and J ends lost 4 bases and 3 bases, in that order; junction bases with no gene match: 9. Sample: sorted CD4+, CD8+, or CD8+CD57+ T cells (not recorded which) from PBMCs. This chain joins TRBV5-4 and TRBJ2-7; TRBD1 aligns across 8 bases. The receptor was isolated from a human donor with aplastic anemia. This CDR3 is CASSPGTGDIYEQYF. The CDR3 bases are TGTGCCAGCAGCCCCGGGACAGGCGATATCTACGAGCAGTACTTC.